This is a list of T cell receptor beta chains from one sample in a study of cytomegalovirus exposure and HLA in healthy donors. Sequencing used immunoSEQ multiplex PCR; TCRdb keeps in-frame clones, though not all of them. This table has roughly 100,000 clones, 65% to 90% appearing once. Specimen: PBMCs. Every receptor here comes from a man younger than 45 in good health and CMV-seropositive. Each CDR3 is given without its conserved first and last residue.

v_gene: TRBV4-2; CDR3aa: ASSQIRGGTLDEKLF
v_gene: TRBV28; CDR3aa: ASSPRYGGELF
v_gene: TRBV5-1; CDR3aa: ASSLGQGNREQY
v_gene: TRBV14; CDR3aa: ASSHDPGGPTNEKLF
v_gene: TRBV5-6; CDR3aa: ASSPAYRETQY
v_gene: TRBV9; CDR3aa: ASSVARGGTGELF
v_gene: TRBV6-1; CDR3aa: ASTETRRLYGYT
v_gene: TRBV19; CDR3aa: ASSIDLSAGSNYGYT
v_gene: TRBV28; CDR3aa: ASNLPGQGTEAF
v_gene: TRBV19; CDR3aa: ASSPRLGHRETQY
v_gene: TRBV4-3; CDR3aa: ASSYGTGLSTDTQY
v_gene: TRBV7-2; CDR3aa: ASSRGYEQY
v_gene: TRBV19; CDR3aa: ASQQPGSPSGNTIY
v_gene: TRBV28; CDR3aa: ASSFGFTYEQY
v_gene: TRBV2; CDR3aa: ASSEAYGETQY
v_gene: TRBV7-6; CDR3aa: ASSLNQGARNEQF
v_gene: TRBV4-2; CDR3aa: ASSQDRSSNTEAF
v_gene: TRBV18; CDR3aa: ASSPGGGNTEAF
v_gene: TRBV7-2; CDR3aa: ASSPRAGGLLAKNIQY
v_gene: TRBV6-6; CDR3aa: ASSVGGHAYEQY
v_gene: TRBV5-1; CDR3aa: ASSLDSGGAGETQY
v_gene: TRBV4-1; CDR3aa: ASSQDGTRYTEAF
v_gene: TRBV28; CDR3aa: ASNPGTGNPGNTIY
v_gene: TRBV5-4; CDR3aa: ASSFPAGELF
v_gene: TRBV6-1; CDR3aa: ASSEPVSGNTIY
v_gene: TRBV4-1; CDR3aa: ASSRPGQASSGNTIY
v_gene: TRBV28; CDR3aa: ASRSGTKSHEQY
v_gene: TRBV2; CDR3aa: ASSLQGRNTEAF